These 6 T cell receptor beta chains were all obtained from the same sample, sequenced in a study of shared clonotypes between healthy human individuals. Some clones are missing from TCRdb's copy, which holds only in-frame ones; the method was immunoSEQ multiplex PCR. This table has about 2 million clones, 90% to 95% appearing once. Sequencing was performed on naive CD4+ T cells sorted from blood. Documented subset: CD45RA+ positively selected. The receptors derive from a man between 18 and 35 years old in good health.

About this clone: Additional DNA sequences in this sample encode the identical CDR3. The CDR3 nucleotides are TGTGCCAGCAGAAGGTCCTACGAGCAGTACTTC. As protein: CASRRSYEQYF. The chain joins TRBV6-5 to TRBJ2-7; D is unresolved. The CDR3 totals 11 residues. Trimming removed 6 bases from V and 1 base from J, with 4 bases in between. In germline, CDR1 is MNHEY, CDR2 SVGAGI.

The chain has TRBV19 and TRBJ1-6; 7 nucleotides agree with TRBD1. There are 14 residues in the CDR3. J was trimmed by 7 bases and V by 7 bases; bases with no gene match: 7. Germline CDR1 and CDR2: LNHDA and SQIVND (reference sequence). The CDR3 is CASTLGQENSPLHF. Here the CDR3 DNA reads TGTGCCAGTACCCTAGGACAGGAGAATTCACCCCTCCACTTT.

The gene calls are TRBV30 and TRBJ1-2; tentatively, D is TRBD1 (5 bases). The CDR3 totals 12 residues. Per the germline V gene, CDR1 is GTSNPN and CDR2 is SVGIG (reference sequence). The V and J ends lost 8 bases and 7 bases respectively, with 17 bases between them. The CDR3 sequence is CASSRERGGYTF. The CDR3 DNA sequence: TGTGCCAGTTCCAGGGAACGGGGTGGCTACACCTTC.

The genes are TRBV2 and TRBJ1-1; D is possibly TRBD1 (5 bases). Trimming removed 6 bases at V and 0 bases at J, with 14 bases between. This CDR3 contains 15 residues. CDR1 SNHLY and CDR2 FYNNEI come from the germline V gene. The CDR3 coding sequence is TGTGCCAGCAGGGGGGAAAGCTCTATGAACACTGAAGCTTTCTTT. Encoded protein: CASRGESSMNTEAFF. The whole variable domain, remainder taken from reference TRBV2 and TRBJ1-1, is EPEVTQTPSHQVTQMGQEVILRCVPISNHLYFYWYRQILGQKVEFLVSFYNNEISEKSEIFDDQFSVERPDGSNFTLKIRSTKLEDSAMYFCASRGESSMNTEAFFGQGTRLTVV.

Note on this clone: Other nucleotide sequences in the sample specify the same CDR3. The chain uses TRBV2 and TRBJ1-3; perhaps TRBD1 as D (6 bases). The CDR3 sequence is 14 residues long. From germline, CDR1 is SNHLY and CDR2 FYNNEI. Trimming removed 4 bases from V and 0 bases from J, with 7 bases in between. The CDR3: CASSVQGSGNTIYF. In nucleotides, the CDR3 is TGTGCCAGCAGTGTACAGGGCTCTGGAAACACCATATATTTT. The full variable domain, its missing parts supplied by reference TRBV2 and TRBJ1-3, is EPEVTQTPSHQVTQMGQEVILRCVPISNHLYFYWYRQILGQKVEFLVSFYNNEISEKSEIFDDQFSVERPDGSNFTLKIRSTKLEDSAMYFCASSVQGSGNTIYFGEGSWLTVV.

This clone is a singleton in its sample. The chain links TRBV5-4 to TRBJ2-1; 7 nucleotides agree with TRBD2. Germline-derived CDR1 and CDR2 are SGHNT and YYREEE (reference sequence). This CDR3 is 16 amino acids long. J gave up 3 bases and V 3 bases, and 9 bases lay outside the gene matches. The CDR3 DNA reads as TGTGCCAGCAGCTCTCCGGGGCTAGCGGACTACAATGAGCAGTTCTTC. Encoded protein: CASSSPGLADYNEQFF.